These T cell receptor beta chains were read from a single sample in a study of OX40 agonist ivuxolimab in advanced cancers. Produced via immunoSEQ multiplex PCR; TCRdb's table is partial and in-frame only. Of about 21,000 clones listed, more than 75% are singletons. The material sequenced was CD4+ or CD8+ T cells sorted from blood, taken in a trial of the OX40 agonist ivuxolimab. All receptors come from an adult with an advanced solid tumor such as melanoma, head and neck, liver or kidney cancer. CDR3s include the opening cysteine and the closing phenylalanine or tryptophan. Each record gives: D gene, clone size, V gene, J gene, CDR3 protein, CDR3 DNA. The D gene is left open where the match is weak. Expanded clones get a size class; other rows say once, few or many, or leave the size out.

NA	NA	TRBV5-4	TRBJ1-1	CASSLDRDTEAFF	TGTGCCAGCAGCTTGGACAGGGACACTGAAGCTTTCTTT
NA	NA	TRBV29-1	TRBJ1-1	CSVEKENTEAFF	TGCAGCGTTGAGAAGGAGAACACTGAAGCTTTCTTT
NA	NA	TRBV5-1	TRBJ2-7	CASSLGATLAYEQYF	TGCGCCAGCAGCTTGGGGGCTACCCTAGCCTACGAGCAGTACTTC
NA	NA	TRBV27	TRBJ2-7	CASSPGALGYEQYF	TGTGCCAGCAGTCCGGGGGCTCTGGGCTACGAGCAGTACTTC
TRBD1	NA	TRBV7-9	TRBJ2-5	CASSLWDRGWETQYF	TGTGCCAGCAGCTTATGGGACAGGGGATGGGAGACCCAGTACTTC
NA	NA	TRBV21-1	TRBJ1-6	CASSPPYRGRNSPLHF	TGTGCCAGCAGCCCGCCCTACAGGGGGCGGAATTCACCCCTCCACTTT
TRBD2	NA	TRBV19	TRBJ2-1	CATALGGGSEQFF	TGTGCCACCGCCCTTGGGGGAGGGAGTGAGCAGTTCTTC
TRBD2	NA	TRBV10-2	TRBJ2-1	CASRVAGTSYNEQFF	TGCGCCAGCAGAGTAGCGGGAACCTCCTACAATGAGCAGTTCTTC
NA	NA	TRBV27	TRBJ2-3	CASISSGPSTDTQYF	TGTGCCAGCATTTCATCGGGGCCCAGCACAGATACGCAGTATTTT
NA	NA	TRBV5-6	TRBJ2-5	CASSPAVGRETQYF	TGTGCCAGCAGCCCGGCGGTGGGCCGGGAGACCCAGTACTTC
NA	once	TRBV27	TRBJ1-1	CASSLVGVPGTEAFF	TGTGCCAGCAGTTTAGTCGGGGTCCCCGGGACTGAAGCTTTCTTT
TRBD2	NA	TRBV2	TRBJ2-4	CASSDPSGGQLAKNIQYF	TGTGCCAGCAGTGATCCTAGCGGGGGCCAACTAGCCAAAAACATTCAGTACTTC
NA	NA	TRBV6-1	TRBJ1-1	CASSEVWGSRTEAFF	TGTGCCAGCAGTGAAGTTTGGGGTTCGAGGACTGAAGCTTTCTTT
NA	NA	TRBV27	TRBJ1-5	CASQQIYSNQPQHF	TGTGCCAGCCAGCAGATTTATAGCAATCAGCCCCAGCATTTT
NA	NA	TRBV27	TRBJ1-5	CASSVSRDSNQPQHF	TGTGCCAGCAGTGTATCCCGGGACAGCAATCAGCCCCAGCATTTT
NA	once	TRBV7-9	TRBJ2-7	CASSLEGGMRNEQYF	TGTGCCAGCAGCTTAGAAGGCGGGATGAGGAACGAGCAGTACTTC
TRBD1	NA	TRBV10-3	TRBJ2-2	CAISLDRGSTGELFF	TGTGCCATCAGTCTAGACAGGGGTAGTACCGGGGAGCTGTTTTTT
NA	NA	TRBV10-2	TRBJ1-5	CASIGSDNQPQHF	TGCGCCAGCATAGGGAGCGACAATCAGCCCCAGCATTTT
NA	NA	TRBV7-9	TRBJ1-4	CASSLDGEANEKLFF	TGTGCCAGCAGCTTAGATGGGGAGGCTAATGAAAAACTGTTTTTT
TRBD1	NA	TRBV5-5	TRBJ2-3	CASSLSGRGREDTQYF	TGTGCCAGCAGCTTGTCCGGCAGGGGGCGTGAAGATACGCAGTATTTT
TRBD2	NA	TRBV7-6	TRBJ2-3	CASSRLAGVLGNTDTQYF	TGTGCCAGCAGTCGTCTAGCGGGAGTCCTCGGAAACACAGATACGCAGTATTTT
TRBD2	NA	TRBV7-9	TRBJ2-1	CASAASGVYNEQFF	TGTGCCAGCGCCGCTAGCGGGGTATACAATGAGCAGTTCTTC
TRBD1	NA	TRBV7-9	TRBJ2-7	CASSLSNRDRASYEQYF	TGTGCCAGCAGCTTATCGAACCGGGACAGGGCCTCCTACGAGCAGTACTTC
NA	NA	TRBV27	TRBJ1-1	CASSLLAWNTEAFF	TGTGCCAGCAGTTTATTGGCTTGGAACACTGAAGCTTTCTTT
NA	NA	TRBV28	TRBJ2-5	CASSSSPTEGVIEETQYF	TGTGCCAGCAGTTCCTCCCCTACTGAGGGGGTGATCGAAGAGACCCAGTACTTC
NA	NA	TRBV9	TRBJ1-1	CASSPTGGNPSTEAFF	TGTGCCAGCAGCCCGACAGGTGGAAATCCGAGTACTGAAGCTTTCTTT
NA	NA	TRBV21-1	TRBJ1-2	CASSKWAGLRHGYTF	TGTGCCAGCAGCAAATGGGCAGGGCTCCGGCATGGCTACACCTTC
NA	NA	TRBV4-1	TRBJ2-2	CASRGGPAPGELFF	TGCGCCAGCAGGGGAGGACCGGCCCCCGGGGAGCTGTTTTTT
TRBD1	NA	TRBV28	TRBJ2-7	CASSRPRDRGRYEQYF	TGTGCCAGCAGCCGCCCCCGGGACAGGGGACGTTACGAGCAGTACTTC
NA	NA	TRBV7-6	TRBJ2-3	CASSFLFGTDTQYF	TGTGCCAGCAGCTTCTTGTTCGGGACAGATACGCAGTATTTT
NA	NA	TRBV27	TRBJ1-2	CASKLGVNYGYTF	TGTGCCAGCAAACTAGGGGTAAACTATGGCTACACCTTC
TRBD2	NA	TRBV10-1	TRBJ2-3	CASNSPGTSGSVYTDTQYF	TGCGCCAGCAATTCGCCCGGGACTAGCGGCTCCGTATACACAGATACGCAGTATTTT
NA	NA	TRBV2	TRBJ2-2	CASSEWATGELFF	TGTGCCAGCAGTGAATGGGCCACCGGGGAGCTGTTTTTT
NA	NA	TRBV15	TRBJ1-4	CATSRETSNEKLFF	TGTGCCACCAGCAGAGAGACCTCTAATGAAAAACTGTTTTTT